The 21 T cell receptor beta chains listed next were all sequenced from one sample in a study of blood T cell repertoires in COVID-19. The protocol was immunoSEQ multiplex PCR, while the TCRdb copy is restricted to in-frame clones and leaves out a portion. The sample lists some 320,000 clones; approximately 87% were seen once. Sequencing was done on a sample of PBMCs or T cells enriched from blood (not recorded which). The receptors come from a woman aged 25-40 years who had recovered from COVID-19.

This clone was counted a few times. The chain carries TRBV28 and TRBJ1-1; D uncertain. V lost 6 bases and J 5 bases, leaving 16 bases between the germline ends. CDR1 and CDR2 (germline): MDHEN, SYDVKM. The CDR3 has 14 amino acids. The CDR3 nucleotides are TGTGCCAGCAGATGGGCGGGCCTGGGAACTGAAGCTTTCTTT. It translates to CASRWAGLGTEAFF.

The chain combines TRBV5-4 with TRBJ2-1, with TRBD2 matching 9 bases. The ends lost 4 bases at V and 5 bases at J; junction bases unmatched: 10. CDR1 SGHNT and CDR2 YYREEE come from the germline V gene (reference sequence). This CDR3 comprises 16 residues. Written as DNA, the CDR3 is TGTGCCAGCAGCGCTAAACCCGGGACTAGCCACAATGAGCAGTTCTTC. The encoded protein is CASSAKPGTSHNEQFF.

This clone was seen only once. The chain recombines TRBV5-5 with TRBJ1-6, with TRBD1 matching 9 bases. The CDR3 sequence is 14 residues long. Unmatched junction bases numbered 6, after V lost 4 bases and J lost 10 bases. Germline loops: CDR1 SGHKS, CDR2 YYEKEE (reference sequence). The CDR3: CASSRTGDESPLHF. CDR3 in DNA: TGTGCCAGCAGCAGGACAGGGGACGAATCACCCCTCCACTTT.

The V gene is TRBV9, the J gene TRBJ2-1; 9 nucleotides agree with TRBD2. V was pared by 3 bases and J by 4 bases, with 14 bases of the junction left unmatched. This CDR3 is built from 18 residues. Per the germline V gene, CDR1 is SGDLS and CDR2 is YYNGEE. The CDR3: CASSASGRGGLRYNEQFF. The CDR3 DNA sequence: TGTGCCAGCAGCGCCTCCGGGCGGGGGGGCCTAAGATACAATGAGCAGTTCTTC.

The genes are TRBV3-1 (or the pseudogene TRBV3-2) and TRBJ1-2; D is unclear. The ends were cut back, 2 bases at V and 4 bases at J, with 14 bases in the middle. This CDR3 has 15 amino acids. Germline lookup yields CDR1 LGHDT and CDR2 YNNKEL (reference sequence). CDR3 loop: CASSQTPAAPYGYTF. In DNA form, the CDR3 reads TGTGCCAGCAGCCAAACCCCAGCGGCTCCCTATGGCTACACCTTC.

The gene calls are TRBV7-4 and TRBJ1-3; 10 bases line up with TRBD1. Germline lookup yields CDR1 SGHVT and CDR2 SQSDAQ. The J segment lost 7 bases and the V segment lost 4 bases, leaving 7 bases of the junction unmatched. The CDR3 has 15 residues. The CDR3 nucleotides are TGTGCCAGCAGCTCTCCCGGGACAGGGGACAACACCATATATTTT. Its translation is CASSSPGTGDNTIYF.

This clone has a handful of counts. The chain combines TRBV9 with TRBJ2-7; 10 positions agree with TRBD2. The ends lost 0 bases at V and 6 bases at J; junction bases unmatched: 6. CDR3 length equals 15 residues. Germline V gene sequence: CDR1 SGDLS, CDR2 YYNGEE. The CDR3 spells CASSVDSSGSGEQYF. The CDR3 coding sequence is TGTGCCAGCAGCGTAGATTCTAGCGGGAGTGGCGAGCAGTACTTC.

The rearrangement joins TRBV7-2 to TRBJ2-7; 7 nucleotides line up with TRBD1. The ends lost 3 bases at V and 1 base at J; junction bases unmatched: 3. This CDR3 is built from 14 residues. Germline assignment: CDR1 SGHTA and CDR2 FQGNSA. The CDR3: CASSLRQGSYEQYF. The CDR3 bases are TGTGCCAGCAGCTTGCGACAGGGATCCTACGAGCAGTACTTC.

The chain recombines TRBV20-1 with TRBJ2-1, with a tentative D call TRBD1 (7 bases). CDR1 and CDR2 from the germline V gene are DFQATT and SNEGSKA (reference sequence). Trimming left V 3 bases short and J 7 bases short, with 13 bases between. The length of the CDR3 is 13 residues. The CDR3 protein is CSASQGGGNEQFF. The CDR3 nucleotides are TGCAGTGCTAGTCAGGGGGGCGGGAATGAGCAGTTCTTC.

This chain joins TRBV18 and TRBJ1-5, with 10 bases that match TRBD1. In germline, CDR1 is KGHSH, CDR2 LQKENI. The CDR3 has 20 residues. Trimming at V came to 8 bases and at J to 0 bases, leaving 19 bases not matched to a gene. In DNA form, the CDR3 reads TGTGCCAGCCCACAGATACCGGCCTCGGGACAGGGGTATAGCAATCAGCCCCAGCATTTT. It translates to CASPQIPASGQGYSNQPQHF.

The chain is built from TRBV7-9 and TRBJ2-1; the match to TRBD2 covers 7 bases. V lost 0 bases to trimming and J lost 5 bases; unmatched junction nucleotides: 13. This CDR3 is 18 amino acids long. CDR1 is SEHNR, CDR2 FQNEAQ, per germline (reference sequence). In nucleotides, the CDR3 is TGTGCCAGCAGCTTAGCCCAGGTGGGGAGCGGGGTGGACAATGAGCAGTTCTTC. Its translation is CASSLAQVGSGVDNEQFF.

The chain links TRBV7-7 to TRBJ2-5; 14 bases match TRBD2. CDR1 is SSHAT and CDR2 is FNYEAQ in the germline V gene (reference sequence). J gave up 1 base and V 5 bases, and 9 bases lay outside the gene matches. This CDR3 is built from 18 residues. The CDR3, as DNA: TGTGCCAGCAGCGCGGGACTAGCGGGGGACCCTTTCCAAGAGACCCAGTACTTC. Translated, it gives CASSAGLAGDPFQETQYF.

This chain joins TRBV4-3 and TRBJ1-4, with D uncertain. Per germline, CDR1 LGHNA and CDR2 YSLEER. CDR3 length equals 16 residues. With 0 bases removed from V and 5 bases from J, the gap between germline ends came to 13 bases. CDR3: CASSQEMVRWNEKLFF. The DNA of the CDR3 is TGCGCCAGCAGCCAAGAAATGGTACGGTGGAATGAAAAACTGTTTTTT.

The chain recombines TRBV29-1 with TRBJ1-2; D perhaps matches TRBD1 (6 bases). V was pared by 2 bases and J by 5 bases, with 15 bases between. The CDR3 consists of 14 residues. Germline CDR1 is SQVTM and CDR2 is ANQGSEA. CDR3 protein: CSVEQQGFGYGYTF. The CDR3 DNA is TGCAGCGTTGAACAACAGGGATTTGGTTATGGCTACACCTTC.

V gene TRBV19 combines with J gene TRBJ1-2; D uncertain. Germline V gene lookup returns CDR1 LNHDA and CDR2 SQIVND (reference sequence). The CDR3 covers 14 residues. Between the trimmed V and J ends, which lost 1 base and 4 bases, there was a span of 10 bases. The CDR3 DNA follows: TGTGCCAGTAGTATAGGCGGAGGAGGCTATGGCTACACCTTC. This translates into CASSIGGGGYGYTF.

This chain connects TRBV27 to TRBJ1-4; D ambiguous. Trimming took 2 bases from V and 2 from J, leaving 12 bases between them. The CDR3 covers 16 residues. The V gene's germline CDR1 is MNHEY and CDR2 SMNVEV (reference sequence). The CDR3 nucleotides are TGTGCCAGCAGTTTACTGGCGGGAACGACTAATGAAAAACTGTTTTTT. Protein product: CASSLLAGTTNEKLFF.

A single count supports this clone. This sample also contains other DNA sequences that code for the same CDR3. For the CDR3, the DNA is TGCGCCAGCAGCCCAACAGGGACTGGGGCCAACGTCCTGACTTTC. Encoded protein: CASSPTGTGANVLTF. This chain connects TRBV5-1 to TRBJ2-6; tentatively, D is TRBD1 (6 bases). Germline-derived CDR1 and CDR2 are SGHRS and YFSETQ. The V end was cut by 4 bases, the J end by 2 bases, with 10 bases between. The CDR3 extends over 15 amino acids. Using reference TRBV5-1 and TRBJ2-6 for the parts outside the CDR3, the full variable domain is KAGVTQTPRYLIKTRGQQVTLSCSPISGHRSVSWYQQTPGQGLQFLFEYFSETQRNKGNFPGRFSGRQFSNSRSEMNVSTLELGDSALYLCASSPTGTGANVLTFGAGSRLTVL.

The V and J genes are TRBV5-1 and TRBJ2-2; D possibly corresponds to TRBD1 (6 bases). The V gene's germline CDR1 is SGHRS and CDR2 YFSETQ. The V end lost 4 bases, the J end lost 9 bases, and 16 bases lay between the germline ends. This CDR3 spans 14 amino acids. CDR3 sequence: CASSRALGGWELFF. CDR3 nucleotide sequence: TGCGCCAGCAGCCGCGCCCTTGGGGGCTGGGAGCTGTTTTTT.

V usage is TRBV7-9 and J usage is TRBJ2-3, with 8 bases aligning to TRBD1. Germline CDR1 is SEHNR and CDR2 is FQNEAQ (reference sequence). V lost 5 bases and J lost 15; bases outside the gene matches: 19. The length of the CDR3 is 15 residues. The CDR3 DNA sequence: TGTGCCAGCAGCCCCCGGAACCTAGGACAGGGACGGGCCTATTTT. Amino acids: CASSPRNLGQGRAYF.

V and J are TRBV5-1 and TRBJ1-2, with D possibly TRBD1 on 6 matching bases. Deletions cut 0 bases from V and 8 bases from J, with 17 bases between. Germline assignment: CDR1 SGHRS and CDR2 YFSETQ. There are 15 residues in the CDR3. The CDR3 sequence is CASSLVGRTVDGYTF. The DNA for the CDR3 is TGCGCCAGCAGCTTGGTGGGTCGGACAGTGGACGGCTACACCTTC.

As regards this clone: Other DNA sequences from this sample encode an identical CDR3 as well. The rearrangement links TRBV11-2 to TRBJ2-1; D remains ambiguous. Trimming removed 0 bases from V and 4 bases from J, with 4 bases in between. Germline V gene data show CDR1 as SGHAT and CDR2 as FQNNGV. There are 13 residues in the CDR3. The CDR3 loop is CASSLDSYNEQFF. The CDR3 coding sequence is TGTGCCAGCAGCTTAGACAGTTACAATGAGCAGTTCTTC.